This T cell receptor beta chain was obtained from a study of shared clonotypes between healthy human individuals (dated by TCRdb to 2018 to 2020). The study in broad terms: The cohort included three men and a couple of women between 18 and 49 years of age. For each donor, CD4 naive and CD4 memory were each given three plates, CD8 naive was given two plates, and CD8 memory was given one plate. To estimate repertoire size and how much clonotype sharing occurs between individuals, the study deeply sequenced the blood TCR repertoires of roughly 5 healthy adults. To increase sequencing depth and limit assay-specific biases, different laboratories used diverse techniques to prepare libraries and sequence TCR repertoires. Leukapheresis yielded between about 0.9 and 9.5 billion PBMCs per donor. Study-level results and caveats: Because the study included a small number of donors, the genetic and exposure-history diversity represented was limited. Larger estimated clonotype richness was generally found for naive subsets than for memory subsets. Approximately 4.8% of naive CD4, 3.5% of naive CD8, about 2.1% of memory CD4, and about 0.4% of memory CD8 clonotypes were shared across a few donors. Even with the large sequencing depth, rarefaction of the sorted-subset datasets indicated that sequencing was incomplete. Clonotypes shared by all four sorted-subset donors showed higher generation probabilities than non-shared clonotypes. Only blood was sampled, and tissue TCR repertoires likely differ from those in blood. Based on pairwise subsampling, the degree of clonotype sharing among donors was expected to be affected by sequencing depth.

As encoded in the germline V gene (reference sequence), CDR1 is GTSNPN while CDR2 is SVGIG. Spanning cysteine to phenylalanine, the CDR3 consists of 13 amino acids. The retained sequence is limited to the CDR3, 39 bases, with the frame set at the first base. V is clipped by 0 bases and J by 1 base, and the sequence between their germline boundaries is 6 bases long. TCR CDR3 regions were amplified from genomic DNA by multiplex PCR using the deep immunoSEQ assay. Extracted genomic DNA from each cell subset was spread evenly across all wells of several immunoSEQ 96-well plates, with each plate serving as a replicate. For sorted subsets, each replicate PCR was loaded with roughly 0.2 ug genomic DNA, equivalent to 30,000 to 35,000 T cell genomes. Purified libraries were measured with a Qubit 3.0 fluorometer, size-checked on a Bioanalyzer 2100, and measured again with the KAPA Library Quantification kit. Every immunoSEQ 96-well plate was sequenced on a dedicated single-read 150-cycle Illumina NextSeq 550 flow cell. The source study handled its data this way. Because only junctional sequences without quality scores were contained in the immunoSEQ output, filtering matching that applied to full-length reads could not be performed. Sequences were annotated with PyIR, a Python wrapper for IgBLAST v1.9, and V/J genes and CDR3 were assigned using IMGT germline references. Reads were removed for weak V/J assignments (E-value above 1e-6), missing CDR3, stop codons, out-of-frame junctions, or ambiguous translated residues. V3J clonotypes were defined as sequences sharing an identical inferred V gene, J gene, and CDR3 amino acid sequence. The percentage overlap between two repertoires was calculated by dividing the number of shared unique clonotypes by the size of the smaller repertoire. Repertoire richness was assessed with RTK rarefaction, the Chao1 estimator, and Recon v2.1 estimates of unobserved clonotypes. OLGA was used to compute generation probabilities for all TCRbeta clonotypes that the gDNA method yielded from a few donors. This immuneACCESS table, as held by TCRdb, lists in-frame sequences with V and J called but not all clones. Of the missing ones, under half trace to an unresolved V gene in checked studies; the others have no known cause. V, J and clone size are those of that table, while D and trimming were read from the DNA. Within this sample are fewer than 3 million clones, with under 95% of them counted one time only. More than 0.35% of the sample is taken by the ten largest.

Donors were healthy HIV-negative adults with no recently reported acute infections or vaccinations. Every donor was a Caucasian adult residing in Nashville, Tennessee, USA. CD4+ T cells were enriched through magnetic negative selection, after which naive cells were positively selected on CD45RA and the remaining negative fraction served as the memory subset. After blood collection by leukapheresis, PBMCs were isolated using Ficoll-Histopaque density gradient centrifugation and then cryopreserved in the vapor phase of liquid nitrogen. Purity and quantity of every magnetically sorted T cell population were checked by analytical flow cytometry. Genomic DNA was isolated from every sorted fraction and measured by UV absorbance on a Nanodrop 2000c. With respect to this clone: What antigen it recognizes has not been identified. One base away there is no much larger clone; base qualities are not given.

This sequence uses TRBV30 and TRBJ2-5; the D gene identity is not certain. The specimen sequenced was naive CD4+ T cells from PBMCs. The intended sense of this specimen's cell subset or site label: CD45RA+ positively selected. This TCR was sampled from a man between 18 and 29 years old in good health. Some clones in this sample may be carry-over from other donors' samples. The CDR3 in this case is CAWSVWGQETQYF. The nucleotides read TGTGCCTGGAGTGTATGGGGCCAAGAGACCCAGTACTTC.